This T cell receptor (beta chain) was identified during a study of cytomegalovirus exposure and HLA in healthy donors. For the study at large: In an early release, HLA-typed donors contributed 90 million or so unique TCR sequences. Points from the study as a whole: The availability of immune exposure information extended only to CMV serostatus.

Points on this clone: Its cognate antigen is unknown.

J was trimmed by 4 bases and V by 7 bases; bases with no gene match: 12. The CDR3 has 15 amino acids. Germline V gene lookup returns CDR1 MNHEY and CDR2 SVGAGI. With 60 Vbeta and 13 Jbeta primers, the PCR was carried out. Authors' processing steps: Approximately 11 million of tens of millions of unique TCR beta chains were shared, per a later count. Sequencing was performed with immunoSEQ multiplex PCR; in TCRdb, only in-frame clones are kept and a portion is missing. V, J and clone size are those of that table, while D and trimming were read from the DNA. The sample has tens of thousands of clones. Those who donated were healthy bone marrow donors.

This receptor was taken from a woman aged 18-29 years in good health and CMV-seronegative. The chain carries TRBV6-5 and TRBJ1-2; 7 bases align to TRBD1. The sequenced sample consisted of PBMCs. This CDR3 reads CASNDRGDSGYGYTF. CDR3 nucleotides: TGTGCCAGCAACGACAGAGGGGACAGTGGCTATGGCTACACCTTC.